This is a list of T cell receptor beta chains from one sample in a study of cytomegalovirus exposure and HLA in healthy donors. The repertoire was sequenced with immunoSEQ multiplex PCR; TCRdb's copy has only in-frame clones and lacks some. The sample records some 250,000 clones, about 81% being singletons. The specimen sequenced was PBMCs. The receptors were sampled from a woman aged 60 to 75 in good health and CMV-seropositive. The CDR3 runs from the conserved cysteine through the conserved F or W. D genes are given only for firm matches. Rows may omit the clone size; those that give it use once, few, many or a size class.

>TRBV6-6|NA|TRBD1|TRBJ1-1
TGTGCCAGCAGTTCCCTGACAGGGGGCACTGAAGCTTTCTTT
CASSSLTGGTEAFF
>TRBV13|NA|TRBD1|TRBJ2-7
TGTGCCAGCAGTCTCGGGACAGTTAGCTACTACGAGCAGTACTTC
CASSLGTVSYYEQYF
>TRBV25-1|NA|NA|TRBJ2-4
TGTGCCAGCAGTGACATACGGGACTCCAAAAACATTCAGTACTTC
CASSDIRDSKNIQYF
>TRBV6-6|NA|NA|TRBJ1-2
TGTGCCAGCAGCTATCAGGGATCCTATGGCTACACCTTC
CASSYQGSYGYTF
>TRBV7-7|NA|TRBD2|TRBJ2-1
TGTGCCAGCAGCTTATTAGCGCGGGGGGAGCAGTTCTTC
CASSLLARGEQFF
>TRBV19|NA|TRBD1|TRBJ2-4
TGTGCCAGTAGTATGCGTAGGGGGCAGGACATTCAGTACTTC
CASSMRRGQDIQYF
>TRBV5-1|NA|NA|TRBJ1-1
TGCGCCAGCAGCTTGGAGGGGCAGAACACTGAAGCTTTCTTT
CASSLEGQNTEAFF
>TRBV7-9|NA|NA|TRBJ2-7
TGTGCCAGCAGCTTAGTGTCGGGACAACACTACGAGCAGTACTTC
CASSLVSGQHYEQYF
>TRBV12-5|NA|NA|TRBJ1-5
TGTGCTAGTGGTCCCTATCAGCCCCAGCATTTT
CASGPYQPQHF
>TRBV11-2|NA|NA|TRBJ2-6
TGTGCCAGCAGCCTCCTTCCCGGGGCCAACGTCCTGACTTTC
CASSLLPGANVLTF
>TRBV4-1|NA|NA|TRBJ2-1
TGCGCCAGCAGCCAAGTAAACAGCTACCCCTACTCGGAGCAGTTCTTC
CASSQVNSYPYSEQFF
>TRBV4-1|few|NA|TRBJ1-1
TGCGCCAGCAGCCAAGTGAGGGGGACTGAAGCTTTCTTT
CASSQVRGTEAFF
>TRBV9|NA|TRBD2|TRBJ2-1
TGTGCCAGCAGCGTAGGTAGCGGGACCTACAATGAGCAGTTCTTC
CASSVGSGTYNEQFF
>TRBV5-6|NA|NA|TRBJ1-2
TGTGCCAGCAGCACCAAACGGACAGCTCCCTATGGCTACACCTTC
CASSTKRTAPYGYTF
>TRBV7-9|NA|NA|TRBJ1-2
TGTGCCAGCAGCCCCAAGATGACAGCGCCAGGCTATGGCTACACCTTC
CASSPKMTAPGYGYTF
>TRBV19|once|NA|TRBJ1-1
TGTGCCAGTAGTATCGAGGGGGTTTTCGCTGAAGCTTTCTTT
CASSIEGVFAEAFF
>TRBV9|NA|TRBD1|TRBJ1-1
TGTGCCAGCAGCGACTTTGGGACAGGGGGCACTGAAGCTTTCTTT
CASSDFGTGGTEAFF
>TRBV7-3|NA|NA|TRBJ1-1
TGTGCCAGCAGCTTTGGCTCGAACACTGAAGCTTTCTTT
CASSFGSNTEAFF
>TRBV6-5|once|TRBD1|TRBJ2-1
TGTGCCAGCAGTTACTCGGGACAGGGGCGCTTGGGGGAGCAGTTCTTC
CASSYSGQGRLGEQFF
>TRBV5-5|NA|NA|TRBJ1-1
TGTGCCAGCAGCTTGGGCAGGGGGAACACTGAAGCTTTCTTT
CASSLGRGNTEAFF
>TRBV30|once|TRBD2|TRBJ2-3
TGTGCCTGGAGTGTACTGGGACTAGCGGGAAAAGATACGCAGTATTTT
CAWSVLGLAGKDTQYF
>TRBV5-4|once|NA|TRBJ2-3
TGTGCCAGCAGCTTGGCGGGTCTCGCTAGCACAGATACGCAGTATTTT
CASSLAGLASTDTQYF
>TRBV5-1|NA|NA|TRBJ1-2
TGCGCCAGCAGCTTGGGGGGGGAGGACTATGGCTACACCTTC
CASSLGGEDYGYTF
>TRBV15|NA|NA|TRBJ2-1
TGTGCCACCAGCAGAGATAAGGCGGGATCAAGGAATGAGCAGTTCTTC
CATSRDKAGSRNEQFF
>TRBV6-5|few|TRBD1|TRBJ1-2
TGTGCCAGCAGAAGACAGGGAGCTAACTATGGCTACACCTTC
CASRRQGANYGYTF
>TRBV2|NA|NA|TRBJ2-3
TGTGCCATCGAACACGGCACAGATACGCAGTATTTT
CAIEHGTDTQYF
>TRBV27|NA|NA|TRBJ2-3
TGTGCCAGCAGTTTTGGGCGACAGTACTCTAGCACAGATACGCAGTATTTT
CASSFGRQYSSTDTQYF
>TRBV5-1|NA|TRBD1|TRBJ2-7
TGCGCCAGCAGCTTGGCCGGACAGGGGCGAACCTACGAGCAGTACTTC
CASSLAGQGRTYEQYF
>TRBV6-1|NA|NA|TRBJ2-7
TGTGCCAGCAGTGGACAATCCTACGAGCAGTACTTC
CASSGQSYEQYF
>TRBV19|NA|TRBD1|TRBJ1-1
TGTGCCAGTAGTATGGGCAGGGGGCGCGAGGTGAAAACTGAAGCTTTCTTT
CASSMGRGREVKTEAFF
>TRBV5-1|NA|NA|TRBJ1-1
TGCGCCAGCAGCTGGGCGGCAGGGGCGACTGAAGCTTTCTTT
CASSWAAGATEAFF
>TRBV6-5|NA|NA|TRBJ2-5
TGTGCCAGCAGTTACTCGCCAGCGGGCAGAGAGACCCAGTACTTC
CASSYSPAGRETQYF
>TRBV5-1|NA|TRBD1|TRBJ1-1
TGCGCCAGCAGGCTCGATTTACAGGGGTACACTGAAGCTTTCTTT
CASRLDLQGYTEAFF
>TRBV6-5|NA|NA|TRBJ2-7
TGTGCCAGCAGTTACGGCAGGGGTTCCTACGAGCAGTACTTC
CASSYGRGSYEQYF
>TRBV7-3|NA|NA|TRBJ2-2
TGTGCCAGCAGCTCCCAGGGCCTGAACAGCGGGGAGCTGTTTTTT
CASSSQGLNSGELFF
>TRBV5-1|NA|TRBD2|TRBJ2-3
TGCGCCAGCAGCTACGGACTAGCGGGAGGGCCCAGCACAGATACGCAGTATTTT
CASSYGLAGGPSTDTQYF
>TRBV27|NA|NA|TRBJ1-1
TGTGCCAGCCGCAGACTAATGAACACTGAAGCTTTCTTT
CASRRLMNTEAFF
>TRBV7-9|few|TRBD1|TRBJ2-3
TGTGCCAGCAGCCGGGGACAGGGGCTCACAGATACGCAGTATTTT
CASSRGQGLTDTQYF
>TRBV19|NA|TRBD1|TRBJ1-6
TGTGCCAGTACCCCCAGGGGGAGCGGTTCACCCCTCCACTTT
CASTPRGSGSPLHF
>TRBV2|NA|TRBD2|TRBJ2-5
TGTGCCAGCAGCCTCGGGACTAGCGGGGCACAAGAGACCCAGTACTTC
CASSLGTSGAQETQYF
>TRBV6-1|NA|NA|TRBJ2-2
TGTGCCAGAACAGCTAACACCGGGGAGCTGTTTTTT
CARTANTGELFF
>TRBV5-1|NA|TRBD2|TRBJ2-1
TGCGCCAGCAGCTTGGAAGGACTAGCGGGAGTCGATGAGCAGTTCTTC
CASSLEGLAGVDEQFF
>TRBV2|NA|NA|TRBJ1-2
TGTGCCAGCACTCAGGGAGGGGTATATGGCTACACCTTC
CASTQGGVYGYTF
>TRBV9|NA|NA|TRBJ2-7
TGTGCCAGCAGCGTAGATTACAGGGCCTACGAGCAGTACTTC
CASSVDYRAYEQYF
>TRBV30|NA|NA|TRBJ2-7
TGTGCCTGGAGTTTTGGGGGCGAGAAAGGCGAGCAGTACTTC
CAWSFGGEKGEQYF
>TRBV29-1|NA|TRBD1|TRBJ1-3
TGCAGCGTTGTGGACAGGATGGGAAACACCATATATTTT
CSVVDRMGNTIYF
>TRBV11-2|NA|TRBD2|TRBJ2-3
TGTGCCAGCAGCTGGTTAGCGGGGAGCACAGATACGCAGTATTTT
CASSWLAGSTDTQYF
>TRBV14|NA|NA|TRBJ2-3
TGTGCTACAGAGGGATTGGGCTGCACAGATACGCAGTATTTT
CATEGLGCTDTQYF
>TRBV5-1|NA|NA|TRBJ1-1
TGCGCCAGCAGCTTGGGACCAACAGAGAACACTGAAGCTTTCTTT
CASSLGPTENTEAFF
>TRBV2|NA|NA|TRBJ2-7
TGTGCCAGCTCCCACCGGAGCGTGGCAACATACTTC
CASSHRSVATYF
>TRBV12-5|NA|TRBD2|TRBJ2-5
TGTGCTAGTGGTTTTAGCGGGGGAACGGAGACCCAGTACTTC
CASGFSGGTETQYF
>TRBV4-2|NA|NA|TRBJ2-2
TGTGCCAGCAGACTAGCCGTTGCAGCCCCCCAAACCGGGGAGCTGTTTTTT
CASRLAVAAPQTGELFF
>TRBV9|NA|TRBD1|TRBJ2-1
TGTGCCAGCAGCGTAGGCAGGGGGCCCTACAATGAGCAGTTCTTC
CASSVGRGPYNEQFF